Listed below are T cell receptor beta chains from one sample, sequenced in a study of blood T cell repertoires in COVID-19. The data were produced by immunoSEQ multiplex PCR, yet TCRdb's version contains in-frame clones alone and is incomplete. The sample has 250,000 to 400,000 clones; roughly 84% are singletons. Sequences were obtained from peripheral blood. These receptor sequences come from a man in his fifties with active or convalescent COVID-19. Both conserved end residues are part of each CDR3. D genes are given only for firm matches. Part of the rows lack a size; the others show once, few, many or a class for expanded clones.

J | V | size | D | CDR3 | DNA
TRBJ1-5 | TRBV19 | . | . | CASSIRGGSQPQHF | TGTGCCAGTAGTATTAGGGGGGGATCTCAGCCCCAGCATTTT
TRBJ1-5 | TRBV19 | . | TRBD1 | CASRTGATSHNQPQHF | TGTGCCTCACGGACAGGGGCGACATCACACAATCAGCCCCAGCATTTT
TRBJ2-3 | TRBV6-4 | . | TRBD2 | CASSDSGAGGSTDTQYF | TGTGCCAGCAGTGACTCGGGTGCGGGGGGTAGCACAGATACGCAGTATTTT
TRBJ2-7 | TRBV7-9 | few | TRBD1 | CASSPRTGGFYEQYF | TGTGCCAGCAGCCCGCGGACAGGGGGCTTCTACGAGCAGTACTTC
TRBJ1-6 | TRBV5-1 | once | TRBD1 | CASSRARQGTNPYNSPLHF | TGCGCCAGCAGCCGCGCCCGACAGGGGACAAATCCCTATAATTCACCCCTCCACTTT
TRBJ2-3 | TRBV24-1 | once | TRBD1 | CATSSPDRGDTQYF | TGTGCCACCAGTTCTCCCGACAGGGGCGATACGCAGTATTTT
TRBJ2-7 | TRBV7-8 | . | TRBD2 | CASSLQGSSGRYEQYF | TGTGCCAGCAGCTTGCAAGGGTCTAGCGGTCGCTACGAGCAGTACTTC
TRBJ1-2 | TRBV10-2 | . | TRBD1 | CASNEGTGVGYTF | TGCGCCAGCAATGAAGGGACAGGGGTCGGCTACACCTTC
TRBJ1-2 | TRBV28 | . | TRBD1 | CASSSIWDSPNYGYTF | TGTGCCAGCAGTTCCATTTGGGACAGTCCTAACTATGGCTACACCTTC
TRBJ1-4 | TRBV5-1 | . | . | CASSLVGAYNEKLFF | TGCGCCAGCAGCTTGGTAGGGGCCTATAATGAAAAACTGTTTTTT
TRBJ2-2 | TRBV14 | . | TRBD1 | CASSPGTGVRGTGELFF | TGTGCCAGCAGCCCCGGGACAGGGGTACGGGGGACCGGGGAGCTGTTTTTT
TRBJ1-6 | TRBV30 | . | TRBD1 | CAWSVWPQGGHNSPLHF | TGTGCCTGGAGTGTGTGGCCGCAAGGGGGCCATAATTCACCCCTCCACTTT
TRBJ1-4 | TRBV9 | . | TRBD1 | CASSRRTGGVATNEKLFF | TGTGCCAGCAGCAGACGGACAGGGGGTGTTGCAACTAATGAAAAACTGTTTTTT
TRBJ1-1 | TRBV27 | . | . | CASSLSPRVNTEAFF | TGTGCCAGCAGTTTATCGCCCAGGGTGAACACTGAAGCTTTCTTT
TRBJ1-4 | TRBV7-2 | . | TRBD1 | CASSSQLTGGNEKLFF | TGTGCCAGCAGCTCACAGCTCACAGGGGGAAATGAAAAACTGTTTTTT
TRBJ2-5 | TRBV2 | . | . | CASSERPGGETQYF | TGTGCCAGCAGTGAAAGGCCAGGTGGGGAGACCCAGTACTTC
TRBJ1-2 | TRBV30 | . | . | CAWSVPTGSWGYTF | TGTGCCTGGAGTGTCCCCACAGGGTCTTGGGGCTACACCTTC
TRBJ2-1 | TRBV9 | . | TRBD1 | CASSVYGTGGEDEQFF | TGTGCCAGCAGCGTCTATGGGACAGGGGGCGAAGATGAGCAGTTCTTC
TRBJ1-2 | TRBV28 | . | TRBD1 | CASSLARQGRGYTF | TGTGCCAGCAGTTTGGCGAGACAGGGTAGGGGCTACACCTTC
TRBJ2-7 | TRBV4-1 | few | . | CASSLEGYEQYF | TGCGCCAGCAGCCTGGAGGGCTACGAGCAGTACTTC
TRBJ2-2 | TRBV4-3 | . | . | CASSQGGFNTGELFF | TGCGCCAGCAGCCAAGGAGGGTTCAACACCGGGGAGCTGTTTTTT
TRBJ2-1 | TRBV30 | . | TRBD1 | CAWSVGQGVVNEQFF | TGTGCCTGGAGTGTTGGACAGGGGGTAGTTAATGAGCAGTTCTTC
TRBJ2-7 | TRBV5-1 | . | . | CASSLENRGVQYF | TGCGCCAGCAGCTTGGAAAACCGCGGGGTGCAGTACTTC
TRBJ2-3 | TRBV5-5 | . | . | CASNGGRTPDTQYF | TGTGCCAGCAACGGGGGGCGAACGCCAGATACGCAGTATTTT
TRBJ2-1 | TRBV24-1 | . | TRBD2 | CATSEGGLAGSSYNEQFF | TGTGCCACCAGTGAGGGGGGACTAGCGGGGAGCTCCTACAATGAGCAGTTCTTC
TRBJ1-3 | TRBV4-1 | . | . | CASSQVDTSGNTIYF | TGCGCCAGCAGCCAAGTCGACACCTCTGGAAACACCATATATTTT
TRBJ2-7 | TRBV6-1 | . | TRBD1 | CASSETGTRQYF | TGTGCCAGCAGTGAGACAGGGACACGGCAGTACTTC
TRBJ2-1 | TRBV29-1 | . | . | CSVEEQDLYNEQFF | TGCAGCGTTGAAGAACAGGACCTCTACAATGAGCAGTTCTTC
TRBJ1-4 | TRBV29-1 | . | . | CSVAREGEKLFF | TGCAGCGTTGCCAGGGAAGGGGAAAAACTGTTTTTT
TRBJ2-2 | TRBV2 | . | TRBD1 | CASSEGQGYRELFF | TGTGCCAGCAGCGAGGGACAGGGTTATAGGGAGCTGTTTTTT
TRBJ1-1 | TRBV28 | . | . | CASSPGGGPNTEAFF | TGTGCCAGCAGTCCCGGTGGAGGGCCCAACACTGAAGCTTTCTTT
TRBJ2-7 | TRBV27 | . | . | CASSLDTFEQYF | TGTGCCAGCAGTTTAGATACATTCGAGCAGTACTTC
TRBJ1-6 | TRBV10-3 | . | TRBD1 | CAISDGQGGSPLHF | TGTGCCATCAGTGACGGACAGGGGGGCTCACCCCTCCACTTT
TRBJ1-1 | TRBV12-3/TRBV12-4 | . | . | CASSLKWASEAFF | TGTGCCAGCAGTTTAAAATGGGCATCCGAAGCTTTCTTT
TRBJ2-7 | TRBV9 | . | . | CASSPRTRSYEQYF | TGTGCCAGCAGCCCAAGGACACGCTCCTACGAGCAGTACTTC
TRBJ1-5 | TRBV6-1 | once | TRBD1 | CASSEAADRQHF | TGTGCCAGCAGTGAAGCAGCGGACAGGCAGCATTTT
TRBJ2-2 | TRBV7-3 | once | TRBD2 | CASSPTSGGNTGELFF | TGTGCCAGCAGCCCTACTAGCGGAGGGAACACCGGGGAGCTGTTTTTT
TRBJ2-3 | TRBV11-1 | . | TRBD1 | CASSLDPDRGADTQYF | TGTGCCAGCAGCTTAGACCCGGACAGGGGGGCAGATACGCAGTATTTT
TRBJ1-3 | TRBV9 | . | TRBD1 | CASGRQGSGNTIYF | TGTGCCAGCGGCCGACAGGGATCTGGAAACACCATATATTTT
TRBJ2-1 | TRBV9 | . | TRBD1 | CASSVRGTVEYNEQFF | TGTGCCAGCAGCGTGAGAGGGACAGTTGAATACAATGAGCAGTTCTTC
TRBJ2-5 | TRBV3-1/TRBV3-2 | . | TRBD1 | CASSQTGTGQETQYF | TGTGCCAGCAGCCAAACGGGGACAGGTCAAGAGACCCAGTACTTC
TRBJ2-1 | TRBV5-1 | . | . | CASTNPTGNEQFF | TGCGCCAGCACGAACCCGACTGGAAATGAGCAGTTCTTC
TRBJ2-2 | TRBV6-5 | . | . | CASIHPEGGELFF | TGTGCCAGCATCCACCCGGAGGGAGGGGAGCTGTTTTTT
TRBJ2-1 | TRBV7-2 | . | . | CASSLGGVRSYNEQFF | TGTGCCAGCAGCTTAGGCGGGGTGAGGTCCTACAATGAGCAGTTCTTC